The 22 T cell receptor beta chains listed next were all sequenced from one sample in a study of technical replicates of blood from a handful of donors (dated by TCRdb to about 2017). The method behind the library was the immunoSEQ multiplex PCR assay. TCRdb stores this immuneACCESS table with in-frame sequences only. Part of the clones is absent; in the studies checked, under half of the shortfall reflects unresolved V genes, and no reason is known for the rest. Within this sample are about 80,000 clones, with 91% of them counted one time only. The top ten constitute about 0.39% of the sample. Material: T cells isolated from PBMCs. These receptors were collected from a human donor in good health.

V usage is TRBV19 and J usage is TRBJ2-2; 11 bases agree with TRBD1. Germline V gene sequence: CDR1 LNHDA, CDR2 SQIVND (reference sequence). The V segment lost 7 bases and the J segment 7 bases; nucleotides outside the gene matches: 8. The CDR3 extends over 15 amino acids. CDR3 region: CASTGQGAFSGELFF. DNA for the CDR3: TGTGCCAGTACCGGACAGGGGGCTTTTAGCGGGGAGCTGTTTTTT.

CDR3 loop: CASSIQREGLQETQYF. CDR3 coding DNA: TGTGCCAGTAGTATCCAGCGGGAGGGACTTCAAGAGACCCAGTACTTC. The V and J genes are TRBV19 and TRBJ2-5; 10 positions match TRBD2. The V gene end was trimmed by 3 bases and the J gene end by 2 bases; junction bases not matched to a gene: 6. The CDR3 has 16 residues. Germline CDR1 LNHDA, CDR2 SQIVND (reference sequence).

The CDR3 bases are TGTGCCAGCAGAACAGGGAATCCCGGAAACACCATATATTTT. Its translation: CASRTGNPGNTIYF. The chain employs TRBV6-1 and TRBJ1-3; weak D call: TRBD1 (6 bases). Germline V gives CDR1 MNHNS, CDR2 SASEGT. Trimming took 6 bases from V and 4 from J, leaving 13 bases between them. The CDR3 has 14 residues.

In DNA form, the CDR3 reads TGCAGCGTGGCAGGGTCCATGAACACTGAAGCTTTCTTT. Protein sequence: CSVAGSMNTEAFF. This sequence joins TRBV29-1 and TRBJ1-1, with a weak D call TRBD1 (5 bases). CDR3 length: 13 residues. V lost 6 bases, J lost 0 bases, and 11 bases lay in between. Germline loops: CDR1 SQVTM, CDR2 ANQGSEA.

The genes are TRBV6-6 and TRBJ1-3, with TRBD1 matching over 7 bases. Germline loops: CDR1 MNHNY, CDR2 SVGAGI (reference sequence). The CDR3 is 14 amino acids. The J segment lost 8 bases and the V segment lost 6 bases, leaving 10 bases of the junction unmatched. CDR3 residues: CASSPSGGLYTIYF. The DNA for the CDR3 is TGTGCCAGCAGCCCATCAGGGGGATTATACACCATATATTTT.

The chain has TRBV28 and TRBJ2-3; 9 bases are a match to TRBD1. The ends lost 5 bases at V and 2 bases at J; junction bases unmatched: 2. Germline loops: CDR1 MDHEN, CDR2 SYDVKM. This CDR3 has 14 residues. In DNA, the CDR3 is TGTGCCAGCAGTGGGACAGGGTACACAGATACGCAGTATTTT. Translating it yields CASSGTGYTDTQYF.

The genes are TRBV19 and TRBJ2-1; D uncertain. The germline V gene has CDR1 LNHDA and CDR2 SQIVND (reference sequence). The CDR3 consists of 15 residues. The ends were cut back, 4 bases at V and 0 bases at J, with 10 bases in the middle. DNA of the CDR3: TGTGCCAGTAGTACCACCGCGAGCTCCTACAATGAGCAGTTCTTC. Amino acid sequence: CASSTTASSYNEQFF.

The rearrangement joins TRBV7-9 to TRBJ2-7; D not resolved. Germline V gene sequence: CDR1 SEHNR, CDR2 FQNEAQ (reference sequence). The CDR3 consists of 11 residues. With 2 bases removed from V and 7 bases from J, the gap between germline ends came to 6 bases. The CDR3 sequence is CASSLSLEQYF. CDR3 in DNA: TGTGCCAGCAGCTTATCCTTAGAGCAGTACTTC.

The chain is built from TRBV7-8 and TRBJ1-1; perhaps TRBD1 as D (5 bases). Trimming cost V 5 bases and J 1 base, with 8 bases left between them. Germline V CDR1 and CDR2: SGHVS, FQNEAQ. CDR3 size: 13 residues. In DNA, the CDR3 is TGTGCCAGCAGCCCCGGACAGAACACTGAAGCTTTCTTT. This encodes CASSPGQNTEAFF. Together with reference TRBV7-8 and TRBJ1-1, the CDR3 gives the full variable domain: GAGVSQSPRYKVAKRGQDVALRCDPISGHVSLFWYQQALGQGPEFLTYFQNEAQLDKSGLPSDRFFAERPEGSVSTLKIQRTQQEDSAVYLCASSPGQNTEAFFGQGTRLTVV.

The rearrangement joins TRBV11-3 to TRBJ2-3; a possible D gene is TRBD2 (6 bases). The germline gives CDR1 SGHNT, CDR2 YENEEA. This CDR3 comprises 13 residues. Trimming took off 5 bases at V and 2 bases at J, with 8 bases between the two ends. CDR3 nucleotides: TGTGCCAGCAGCCGGGGGAACACAGATACGCAGTATTTT. Its protein product is CASSRGNTDTQYF.

The count of this clone is one. The genes are TRBV9 and TRBJ2-3, with a tentative D call TRBD2 (6 bases). CDR1 is SGDLS and CDR2 is YYNGEE in the germline V gene. V lost 3 bases and J lost 2, with 16 bases in between. The length of the CDR3 is 16 residues. The CDR3 DNA sequence: TGTGCCAGCAGCGGGACGGGACTCCTTACCACAGATACGCAGTATTTT. Protein: CASSGTGLLTTDTQYF. Filled out from reference TRBV9 and TRBJ2-3, the complete variable domain reads DSGVTQTPKHLITATGQRVTLRCSPRSGDLSVYWYQQSLDQGLQFLIQYYNGEERAKGNILERFSAQQFPDLHSELNLSSLELGDSALYFCASSGTGLLTTDTQYFGPGTRLTVL.

V usage is TRBV5-1 and J usage is TRBJ2-7, with TRBD2 identical over 8 bases. Trimming at V came to 4 bases and at J to 2 bases, leaving 5 bases not matched to a gene. Germline V gene lookup returns CDR1 SGHRS and CDR2 YFSETQ. This CDR3 comprises 14 residues. CDR3 nucleotides: TGCGCCAGCAGCCATAGCGGGACTACCTACGAGCAGTACTTC. Translating gives CASSHSGTTYEQYF.

The chain uses TRBV11-3 and TRBJ2-1, with D uncertain. V shed 2 bases and J shed 4 bases, with 12 bases lying between them. Germline loops: CDR1 SGHNT, CDR2 YENEEA. This CDR3 region has 15 residues. CDR3 protein: CASSLNVALYNEQFF. The CDR3 DNA is TGTGCCAGCAGCTTAAATGTGGCTCTTTACAATGAGCAGTTCTTC.

V usage is TRBV30 and J usage is TRBJ1-5, with D unclear. The germline V gene has CDR1 GTSNPN and CDR2 SVGIG (reference sequence). The CDR3 extends over 14 amino acids. V gave up 0 bases and J gave up 5 bases, with 11 bases separating them. The CDR3 DNA is TGTGCCTGGAGTGTACTGTACGGGGATCAGCCCCAGCATTTT. It translates to CAWSVLYGDQPQHF.

The rearrangement joins TRBV6-1 to TRBJ2-7; 10 positions agree with TRBD2. The CDR3 has 13 amino acids. The V gene's germline CDR1 is MNHNS and CDR2 SASEGT. Trimming took 3 bases from V and 6 from J; bases not matched to a gene: 2. For the CDR3, the DNA is TGTGCCAGCAGTGAGGCTAGCGGGAGCGAGCAGTACTTC. This gives the protein CASSEASGSEQYF.

The chain uses TRBV30 and TRBJ2-1; 13 bases line up with TRBD2. The CDR3 extends over 15 amino acids. After removal of 5 bases from V and 7 bases from J, the junction contained 8 bases not matched to a gene. Looked up from germline, CDR1 is GTSNPN and CDR2 is SVGIG (reference sequence). CDR3 nucleotide sequence: TGTGCCTGGGTCGGACTAGCGGGAGTTTTAAATGAGCAGTTCTTC. Amino acids: CAWVGLAGVLNEQFF.

The V and J genes are TRBV25-1 and TRBJ2-7; tentative D call: TRBD2 (6 bases). V was cut by 5 bases and J by 4 bases, with 12 bases left in between. CDR3 size: 13 residues. Per germline, CDR1 MGHDK and CDR2 SYGVNS. The CDR3 DNA sequence: TGTGCCAGCAGTCCAGGAGGGTGGTACGAGCAGTACTTC. This encodes CASSPGGWYEQYF.

The chain's CDR3 is CASSQGGGSRMYF. DNA of the CDR3: TGTGCCAGCAGCCAAGGTGGGGGGAGCAGGATGTACTTC. The V gene is TRBV14, the J gene TRBJ2-7; D possibly corresponds to TRBD2 (6 bases). This CDR3 contains 13 residues. The germline CDR1 and CDR2 sequences are SGHDN and FVKESK. V lost 1 base and J 12 bases, leaving 16 bases between the germline ends. The full variable domain, with the rest looked up from reference TRBV14 and TRBJ2-7, is EAGVTQFPSHSVIEKGQTVTLRCDPISGHDNLYWYRRVMGKEIKFLLHFVKESKQDESGMPNNRFLAERTGGTYSTLKVQPAELEDSGVYFCASSQGGGSRMYFGPGTRLTVT.

The rearrangement links TRBV11-1 to TRBJ2-7, with D possibly being TRBD2 (5 bases). The V gene lost 3 bases and the J gene lost 8 bases, with 11 bases spanning the gap. This CDR3 comprises 12 residues. The germline V gene encodes CDR1 SGHAT and CDR2 FQDESV (reference sequence). The CDR3 DNA is TGTGCCAGCAGCTTGACAAACGGGAAGCAGTACTTC. Its translation is CASSLTNGKQYF.

V gene TRBV2 combines with J gene TRBJ1-3; 7 bases match TRBD1. Germline values: CDR1 SNHLY, CDR2 FYNNEI. The junction had 2 bases not matched to a gene; V was cut back by 4 bases and J by 2 bases. This CDR3 has 14 residues. CDR3 loop: CASSAGTAGNTIYF. The CDR3, as DNA: TGTGCCAGCAGTGCAGGGACAGCTGGAAACACCATATATTTT.

The chain combines TRBV7-6 with TRBJ2-4; a possible D gene is TRBD1 (6 bases). Per the germline V gene, CDR1 is SGHVS and CDR2 is FNYEAQ. This CDR3 region has 15 residues. V was trimmed by 5 bases and J by 2 bases, leaving 13 bases between them. CDR3 nucleotide sequence: TGTGCCAGCAGCCCTACCACAGGGACCAAAAACATTCAGTACTTC. Its protein is CASSPTTGTKNIQYF.

The rearrangement joins TRBV27 to TRBJ2-1; 11 nucleotides line up with TRBD2. The germline CDR1 and CDR2 sequences are MNHEY and SMNVEV (reference sequence). V lost 0 bases to trimming and J lost 7 bases; unmatched junction nucleotides: 5. The CDR3 is made up of 16 amino acids. CDR3: CASSLSILAGGNEQFF. The CDR3 nucleotides are TGTGCCAGCAGTTTATCGATCCTAGCGGGAGGAAATGAGCAGTTCTTC.